This TCR beta chain was documented in a study of cytomegalovirus exposure and HLA in healthy donors. Findings of the study overall: Using the classifier, cytomegalovirus status was reportedly diagnosed with high specificity and sensitivity. There were a few CMV-associated chains whose specificity for CMV antigens was confirmed in vitro.

The table lists this clone with a few counts. What it binds is unknown. Per the germline V gene, CDR1 is SGHNT and CDR2 is YYREEE (reference sequence). Trimming cost V 4 bases and J 4 bases, with 18 bases left between them. This CDR3 contains 15 residues. The PCR contained 60 Vbeta and 13 Jbeta primers. The table came from immunoSEQ multiplex PCR; TCRdb's copy has only in-frame clones and leaves some out. The sample has more than 95,000 clones; 9% to 10% are singletons. The clonotype comes from a man aged 25-45 years in good health and CMV-seronegative. The chain couples TRBV5-4 to TRBJ2-7, with D tentatively TRBD1 (6 bases). Material for sequencing was PBMCs. The CDR3 loop is CASSGAGDIRYEQYF. The CDR3, as DNA: TGTGCCAGCAGCGGGGCAGGGGACATTAGATACGAGCAGTACTTC.